A few counts support the clone carrying this T cell receptor beta chain. Its antigen is as yet unknown. Every donor provided one heparinised blood draw, which averaged about 110 mL. The authors sorted CD4+ naive, central memory, regulatory and stem cell-like memory cells via CD45RO/CCR7/CD25/CD127/CD95/CD27. The data belong to a study of beta chain features in type 1 diabetes. Study conclusions and caveats: Patients showed naive, central memory and Treg TCRB repertoires that appeared more similar than those of healthy donors.

As every portion of the isolated RNA was reverse transcribed, the sequencing read expressed TCRB transcripts. Only in-frame clones appear in the TCRdb table, and some are missing; sequencing was by immunoSEQ multiplex PCR. There are 450,000 or so clones in the sample; approximately 10% occur only once, and more than 0.045% lies in the top ten. Sequenced sample: naive CD4+ T cells from blood. This TCR was recovered from a woman aged 18-35 years in good health.

The CDR3 region is CASSVEAANTEAFF. CDR3 DNA sequence: TGTGCCAGCAGCGTAGAGGCAGCTAACACTGAAGCTTTCTTT. The J gene is TRBJ1-1, the V gene TRBV9; D not certain. The V gene lost 0 bases and the J gene lost 2 bases, with 8 bases spanning the gap. Per the germline V gene, CDR1 is SGDLS and CDR2 is YYNGEE. The CDR3 spans 14 residues.